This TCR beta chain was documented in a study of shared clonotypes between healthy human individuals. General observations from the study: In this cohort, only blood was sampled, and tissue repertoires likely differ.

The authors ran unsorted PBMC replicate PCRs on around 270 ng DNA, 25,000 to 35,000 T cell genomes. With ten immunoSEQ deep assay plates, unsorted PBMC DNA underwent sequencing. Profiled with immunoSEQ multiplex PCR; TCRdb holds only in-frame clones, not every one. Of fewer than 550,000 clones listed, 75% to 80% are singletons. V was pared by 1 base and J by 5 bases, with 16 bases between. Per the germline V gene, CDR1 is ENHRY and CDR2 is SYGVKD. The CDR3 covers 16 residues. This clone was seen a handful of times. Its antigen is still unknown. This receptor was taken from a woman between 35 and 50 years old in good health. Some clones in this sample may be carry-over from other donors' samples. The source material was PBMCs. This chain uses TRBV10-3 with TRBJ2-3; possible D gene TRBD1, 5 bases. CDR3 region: CAISELHPNQGDTQYF. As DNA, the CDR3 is TGTGCCATCAGTGAGTTGCATCCTAATCAGGGAGATACGCAGTATTTT.